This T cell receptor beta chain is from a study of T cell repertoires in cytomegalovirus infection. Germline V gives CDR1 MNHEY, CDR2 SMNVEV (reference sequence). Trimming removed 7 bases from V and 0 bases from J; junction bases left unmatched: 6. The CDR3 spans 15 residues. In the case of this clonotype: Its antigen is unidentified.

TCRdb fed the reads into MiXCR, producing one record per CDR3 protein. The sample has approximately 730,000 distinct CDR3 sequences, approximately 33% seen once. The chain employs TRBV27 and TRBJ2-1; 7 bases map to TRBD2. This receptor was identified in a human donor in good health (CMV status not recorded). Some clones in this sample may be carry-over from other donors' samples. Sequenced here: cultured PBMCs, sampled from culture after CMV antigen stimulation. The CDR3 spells CASNSGRSSYNEQFF. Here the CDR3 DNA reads TGTGCCAGCAATAGCGGGCGAAGCTCCTACAATGAGCAGTTCTTC.